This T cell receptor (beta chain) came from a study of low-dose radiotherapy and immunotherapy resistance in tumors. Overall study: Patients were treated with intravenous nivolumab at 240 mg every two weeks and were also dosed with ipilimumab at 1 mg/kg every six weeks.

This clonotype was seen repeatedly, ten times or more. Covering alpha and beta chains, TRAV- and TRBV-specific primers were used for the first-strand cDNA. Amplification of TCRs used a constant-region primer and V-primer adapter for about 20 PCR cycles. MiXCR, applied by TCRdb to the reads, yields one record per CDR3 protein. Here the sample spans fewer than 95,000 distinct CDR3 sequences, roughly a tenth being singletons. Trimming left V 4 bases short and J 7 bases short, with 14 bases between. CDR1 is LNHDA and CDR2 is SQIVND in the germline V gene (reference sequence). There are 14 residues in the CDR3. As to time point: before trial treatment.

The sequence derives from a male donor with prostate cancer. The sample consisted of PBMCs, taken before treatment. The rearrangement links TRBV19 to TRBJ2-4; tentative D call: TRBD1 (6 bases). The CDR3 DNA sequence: TGTGCCAGTAGTAATCCTGGACAGAAGAACATTCAGTACTTC. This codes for CASSNPGQKNIQYF. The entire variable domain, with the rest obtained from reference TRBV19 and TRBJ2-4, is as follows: DGGITQSPKYLFRKEGQNVTLSCEQNLNHDAMYWYRQDPGQGLRLIYYSQIVNDFQKGDIAEGYSVSREKKESFPLTVTSAQKNPTAFYLCASSNPGQKNIQYFGAGTRLSVL.